Each of the 11 T cell receptor beta chains below was sequenced from the same sample in a study of control samples from healthy donors and cancer patients. Sequenced by immunoSEQ multiplex PCR; TCRdb stores in-frame clones only, minus some. This table holds roughly 130,000 clones, 70% to 90% found once. Sequencing was performed on blood. The receptors come from a man over 45 in good health.

The chain combines TRBV7-9 with TRBJ1-1; TRBD1 matches at 9 bases. With V trimmed by 5 bases and J by 1 base, 8 bases remained unmatched. The germline V gene encodes CDR1 SEHNR and CDR2 FQNEAQ (reference sequence). The CDR3 is 16 amino acids. The CDR3 coding sequence is TGTGCCAGCAGCCCATGGACAGGGGCCTCGAACACTGAAGCTTTCTTT. Translated: CASSPWTGASNTEAFF. The whole variable domain, remainder taken from reference TRBV7-9 and TRBJ1-1, is DTGVSQNPRHKITKRGQNVTFRCDPISEHNRLYWYRQTLGQGPEFLTYFQNEAQLEKSRLLSDRFSAERPKGSFSTLEIQRTEQGDSAMYLCASSPWTGASNTEAFFGQGTRLTVV.

The chain couples TRBV6-5 to TRBJ1-1; maybe TRBD1 (5 bases). This CDR3 spans 14 amino acids. The germline CDR1 and CDR2 sequences are MNHEY and SVGAGI. V gave up 5 bases and J gave up 11 bases, with 21 bases separating them. The CDR3: CASSTNPRTSGAFF. The DNA of the CDR3 is TGTGCCAGCAGTACCAACCCCCGGACAAGCGGCGCTTTCTTT.

This chain connects TRBV6-6 to TRBJ1-4; D is unresolved. CDR1 and CDR2 (germline): MNHNY, SVGAGI (reference sequence). The CDR3 has 13 amino acids. Trimming cost V 9 bases and J 4 bases, with 12 bases left between them. The CDR3 is CASSSNRNEKLFF. The DNA for the CDR3 is TGTGCCAGTTCGTCGAACCGTAATGAAAAACTGTTTTTT.

V and J are TRBV5-8 and TRBJ2-1, with D unresolved. The CDR3 is made up of 16 amino acids. The germline V and J ends were trimmed by 4 bases and 0 bases, with 14 bases remaining between them. The V gene's germline CDR1 is SGHTS and CDR2 YDEGEE. The CDR3 loop reads CASSKWTASSYNEQFF. As DNA, the CDR3 is TGTGCCAGCAGCAAATGGACGGCTAGCTCCTACAATGAGCAGTTCTTC.

This clone is a singleton in its sample. The rearrangement links TRBV18 to TRBJ2-1; no definite D call. Between the trimmed V and J ends, which lost 0 bases and 7 bases, there was a span of 10 bases. CDR1 is KGHSH and CDR2 is LQKENI in the germline V gene. The CDR3 contains 14 residues. The CDR3 reads CASSPPARANEQFF. CDR3 nucleotide sequence: TGTGCCAGCTCACCACCGGCCCGGGCGAATGAGCAGTTCTTC. The whole variable domain, remainder taken from reference TRBV18 and TRBJ2-1, is NAGVMQNPRHLVRRRGQEARLRCSPMKGHSHVYWYRQLPEEGLKFMVYLQKENIIDESGMPKERFSAEFPKEGPSILRIQQVVRGDSAAYFCASSPPARANEQFFGPGTRLTVL.

This chain joins TRBV11-2 and TRBJ2-7, with D possibly TRBD2 on 5 matching bases. The CDR3 runs to 16 residues. From germline, CDR1 is SGHAT and CDR2 FQNNGV. The germline V and J ends were trimmed by 2 bases and 2 bases, with 16 bases remaining between them. CDR3 sequence: CASSLRLTRKTYEQYF. The CDR3, as DNA: TGTGCCAGCAGCTTAAGACTAACCCGTAAAACCTACGAGCAGTACTTC. Using reference TRBV11-2 and TRBJ2-7 for the parts outside the CDR3, the full variable domain is EAGVAQSPRYKIIEKRQSVAFWCNPISGHATLYWYQQILGQGPKLLIQFQNNGVVDDSQLPKDRFSAERLKGVDSTLKIQPAKLEDSAVYLCASSLRLTRKTYEQYFGPGTRLTVT.

The chain couples TRBV29-1 to TRBJ1-3; D uncertain. From germline, CDR1 is SQVTM and CDR2 ANQGSEA. With 4 bases removed from V and 5 bases from J, the gap between germline ends came to 15 bases. The CDR3 extends over 14 amino acids. In DNA form, the CDR3 reads TGCAGCGTTGCCGGCACGGAAAGTCGAAACACCATATATTTT. Amino acids: CSVAGTESRNTIYF. The variable domain in full, with the rest retrieved from reference TRBV29-1 and TRBJ1-3, is SAVISQKPSRDICQRGTSLTIQCQVDSQVTMMFWYRQQPGQSLTLIATANQGSEATYESGFVIDKFPISRPNLTFSTLTVSNMSPEDSSIYLCSVAGTESRNTIYFGEGSWLTVV.

This clone was picked up a small number of times. This rearrangement joins TRBV11-2 to TRBJ2-1; 7 nucleotides align to TRBD1. After removal of 1 base from V and 8 bases from J, the junction contained 8 bases not matched to a gene. Germline assignment: CDR1 SGHAT and CDR2 FQNNGV. There are 15 residues in the CDR3. CDR3 in DNA: TGTGCCAGCAGCTTAGGCGACAGGGTATTCGATGAGCAGTTCTTC. Translating it yields CASSLGDRVFDEQFF.

V is TRBV2 and J is TRBJ1-1; tentative D call: TRBD1 (6 bases). CDR3 length: 14 residues. Trimming took 4 bases from V and 3 from J, leaving 12 bases between them. CDR1 and CDR2 (germline): SNHLY, FYNNEI. The CDR3 sequence: CASSVGGAYTEAFF. CDR3 bases: TGTGCCAGCAGTGTTGGGGGGGCGTACACTGAAGCTTTCTTT.

V and J are TRBV28 and TRBJ1-2, with TRBD1 matching over 12 bases. The CDR3 length is 16 residues. Losses at the gene ends were 1 base for V and 8 bases for J; bases not matched to a gene: 8. Germline CDR1 is MDHEN and CDR2 is SYDVKM. CDR3 in DNA: TGTGCCAGCAGTTTATCCTCCGGGACAGGGGGCTGGGGCTACACCTTC. This encodes CASSLSSGTGGWGYTF.

This clone was counted once. The chain couples TRBV14 to TRBJ2-5; D unresolved. Germline V gene data show CDR1 as SGHDN and CDR2 as FVKESK. Trimming removed 2 bases at V and 5 bases at J, with 6 bases between. There are 12 residues in the CDR3. CDR3 sequence (DNA): TGTGCCAGCAGCCAACTTGGGGAGACCCAGTACTTC. It encodes CASSQLGETQYF.